Below, 5 T cell receptor beta chains from the same sample are listed, as sequenced in a study of cytomegalovirus exposure and HLA in healthy donors. 13 Jbeta primers and 60 Vbeta primers were used for the PCR. The assay was immunoSEQ multiplex PCR, and TCRdb's table has in-frame clones only and misses some. The table lists roughly 180,000 clones, roughly 74% of them singletons, with about 7.7% in the top ten. Sequencing was done on a sample of PBMCs. The receptors here all came from a woman between 40 and 50 years old in good health and CMV-seropositive.

The chain couples TRBV28 to TRBJ1-2, with a possible D match to TRBD1 (5 bases). CDR1 is MDHEN and CDR2 is SYDVKM in the germline V gene. This CDR3 is built from 16 residues. Trimming shortened V by 5 bases and J by 8 bases, and 24 bases separated the two germline ends. CDR3 amino acids: CASSAGGVFLLGGYTF. CDR3 nucleotide sequence: TGTGCCAGCAGTGCGGGGGGGGTTTTCTTACTTGGCGGCTACACCTTC.

The genes are TRBV14 and TRBJ1-4, with D maybe TRBD1 (5 bases). CDR3 length: 13 residues. The germline gives CDR1 SGHDN, CDR2 FVKESK. V lost 0 bases to trimming and J lost 13 bases, with 12 bases between them. DNA for the CDR3: TGTGCCAGCAGCCAAGAATTCTCCAGGGCACTGTTTTTT. As protein: CASSQEFSRALFF.

V and J are TRBV7-9 and TRBJ1-1; D not resolved. The V and J ends lost 3 bases and 4 bases respectively, with 3 bases between them. Germline lookup yields CDR1 SEHNR and CDR2 FQNEAQ (reference sequence). The CDR3 loop spans 11 amino acids. CDR3 protein: CASSFLTEAFF. The CDR3 DNA follows: TGTGCCAGCAGCTTTCTCACTGAAGCTTTCTTT. Supplemented by reference TRBV7-9 and TRBJ1-1, the full variable domain reads DTGVSQNPRHKITKRGQNVTFRCDPISEHNRLYWYRQTLGQGPEFLTYFQNEAQLEKSRLLSDRFSAERPKGSFSTLEIQRTEQGDSAMYLCASSFLTEAFFGQGTRLTVV.

This chain links TRBV7-8 with TRBJ2-1, with D uncertain. Germline V gene sequence: CDR1 SGHVS, CDR2 FQNEAQ. This CDR3 has 13 residues. V was shortened by 5 bases and J by 2 bases, with 7 bases between the two germline ends. The chain's CDR3 is CASSRLAYNEQFF. In DNA, the CDR3 is TGTGCCAGCAGCCGACTTGCCTACAATGAGCAGTTCTTC.

The V call is TRBV19, the J call TRBJ2-5, with TRBD1 identical over 12 bases. Germline trimming cut 1 base from V and 5 bases from J; bases unmatched to any gene: 5. Germline CDR1 reads LNHDA; CDR2 reads SQIVND (reference sequence). The CDR3 is 16 residues long. The DNA for the CDR3 is TGTGCCAGTAGTATAGGAGGGACAGGGGGCTCGGAGACCCAGTACTTC. It codes for CASSIGGTGGSETQYF.